This T cell receptor beta chain came from a study of cytomegalovirus exposure and HLA in healthy donors. Study-level findings and limits: For cytomegalovirus status, the classifier reportedly gave diagnoses with high specificity and sensitivity.

V lost 5 bases to trimming and J lost 1 base, with 13 bases between them. CDR1 and CDR2 (germline): MNHEY, SVGAGI. CDR3 size: 15 residues. With regard to this clone: The target antigen is unknown.

Data came from immunoSEQ multiplex PCR; TCRdb stores just in-frame clones and leaves some out. The data show around 300,000 clones, approximately 86% seen once. The chain employs TRBV6-5 and TRBJ2-3; a possible D gene is TRBD2 (6 bases). Sample: PBMCs. The TCR sequence derives from a woman aged 18-30 years in good health and CMV-seronegative. The DNA of the CDR3 is TGTGCCAGCAGTCCTTTAACGGGGGGCACAGATACGCAGTATTTT. Translating gives CASSPLTGGTDTQYF.